This T cell receptor (beta chain) was observed in a study of blood T cell repertoires in COVID-19. Source study methods: Using reference gene primer amplification, nucleated cell counts were estimated. Here immunoSEQ multiplex PCR was the method, and the copy in TCRdb shows in-frame clones only, minus some. V and J calls and clone size follow that table, whereas D and trimming were derived from the DNA. This table holds more than 65,000 clones, nearly 80% found once. V lost 4 bases to trimming and J lost 0 bases; unmatched junction nucleotides: 4. This CDR3 contains 15 residues. Germline CDR1 SGHRS, CDR2 YFSETQ.

Sequencing was performed on peripheral blood. The clonotype comes from a human donor in a cohort sampled during active COVID-19. V is TRBV5-1 and J is TRBJ2-1; 7 bases line up with TRBD2. This CDR3 reads CASSPGGSSYNEQFF. The DNA of the CDR3 is TGCGCCAGCAGCCCCGGGGGGAGCTCCTACAATGAGCAGTTCTTC.